The sequence of this TCR beta chain was determined in a study of spatial heterogeneity in lung cancer. Study-level information: Consistent detection of more beta-chain than alpha-chain sequences was observed. Broader study findings: Tumor mutation count correlated with how many alpha and beta TCRs expanded intratumorally.

This clonotype was detected many times. No antigen is known for it. Losses at the gene ends were 6 bases for V and 0 bases for J; bases not matched to a gene: 7. The CDR3 is made up of 15 amino acids. Germline V gene sequence: CDR1 SQVTM, CDR2 ANQGSEA. TCRdb fed the 5' RACE reads into MiXCR, producing one record per CDR3 protein. The profile shows around 10,000 distinct CDR3 sequences, over 11% of them singletons. Time point meaning: sample taken at primary tumor resection. Tumor, nontumor lung or frozen PBMC supplied whole RNA, sequenced without sorting. J is TRBJ2-2 and V is TRBV29-1; 7 positions match TRBD2. Sample: lung tumor tissue, taken at surgery. This receptor was obtained from a male donor with early-stage non-small cell lung cancer. The DNA of the CDR3 is TGCAGCGTGACTAGCATGACAGCGAACACCGGGGAGCTGTTTTTT. Amino acids: CSVTSMTANTGELFF.